A selection of T cell receptor beta chains follows, all from one sample in a study of T cells after yellow fever vaccination. TCRdb processed the 5' RACE reads anew with MiXCR; each CDR3 protein has one entry. The sample has around 72,000 distinct CDR3 sequences, approximately 7.3% seen once. Material: CD8+ T cells sorted from PBMCs, obtained approximately 11 days after the first yellow fever vaccination. Every receptor here comes from a man aged 18-30 years who received the YFV17D yellow fever vaccine. Both conserved end residues are part of each CDR3. The order of the fields is V gene, clone size, D gene, J gene, CDR3 protein, CDR3 DNA. A D gene is named only where the DNA matches it firmly. Rows give clone size only sometimes, using once, few, many, or a class for an expanded clone.

TRBV6-1	many	NA	TRBJ2-7	CASSEGDSSSYEQYF	TGTGCCAGCAGTGAAGGGGACTCGAGCTCCTACGAGCAGTACTTC
TRBV7-6	NA	NA	TRBJ2-3	CASSPIQDTQYF	TGTGCCAGCAGCCCGATCCAGGATACGCAGTATTTT
TRBV12-5	NA	NA	TRBJ2-2	CASGLVHPTNTGELFF	TGTGCTAGTGGTTTGGTTCACCCGACGAACACCGGGGAGCTGTTTTTT
TRBV7-2	few	NA	TRBJ1-3	CASSLREGYNSGNTIYF	TGTGCCAGCAGCTTAAGGGAGGGGTACAACTCTGGAAACACCATATATTTT
TRBV12-5	many	NA	TRBJ2-5	CASGLSQGLETQYF	TGTGCTAGTGGTTTGTCGCAGGGGCTAGAGACCCAGTACTTC
TRBV29-1	many	NA	TRBJ1-2	CSVSPGVYGYTF	TGCAGCGTCTCACCGGGGGTCTATGGCTACACCTTC
TRBV6-6	many	NA	TRBJ1-2	CASSYGSGYTF	TGTGCCAGCAGTTACGGGTCAGGCTACACCTTC
TRBV6-2/TRBV6-3	many	TRBD2	TRBJ2-1	CASSFEAGGPLFF	TGTGCCAGCAGCTTTGAAGCGGGGGGGCCGCTGTTCTTC
TRBV28	NA	TRBD1	TRBJ2-1	CASRYGRGHNEQFF	TGTGCCAGCAGGTACGGCAGGGGGCACAATGAGCAGTTCTTC
TRBV2	many	NA	TRBJ2-7	CASSEVTGNEGEQYF	TGTGCCAGCAGTGAGGTCACAGGGAACGAGGGCGAGCAGTACTTC